Sequencing of this T cell receptor (beta chain) was carried out in a study of T-cell memory formation after mild COVID-19. General study points: Confirmation of SARS-CoV-2 specificity was lacking for second-wave clones peaking day 37. In pre-infection memory, a portion of responding clones appeared, which suggested that cross-reactive memory joined.

The CDR3 length is 16 residues. Germline V gene sequence: CDR1 DFQATT, CDR2 SNEGSKA (reference sequence). The V and J ends lost 1 base and 0 bases respectively, with 14 bases between them. Concerning this clonotype: Its antigen is unidentified.

TCRdb re-analysed the 5' RACE reads in MiXCR, keeping a single row per CDR3 protein. The sample records around 470,000 distinct CDR3 sequences, over 15% being singletons. The sample consisted of PBMCs or a T cell subset sorted from them (not recorded which). The clonotype originates from an adult woman who had mild COVID-19 (a few samples of this study predate the infection). Cell type and time point are not known. The chain recombines TRBV20-1 with TRBJ2-3; D perhaps matches TRBD2 (5 bases). CDR3 DNA sequence: TGCAGTGCTAGAGGCCTACTAGGGATGAGCACAGATACGCAGTATTTT. It is translated as CSARGLLGMSTDTQYF.